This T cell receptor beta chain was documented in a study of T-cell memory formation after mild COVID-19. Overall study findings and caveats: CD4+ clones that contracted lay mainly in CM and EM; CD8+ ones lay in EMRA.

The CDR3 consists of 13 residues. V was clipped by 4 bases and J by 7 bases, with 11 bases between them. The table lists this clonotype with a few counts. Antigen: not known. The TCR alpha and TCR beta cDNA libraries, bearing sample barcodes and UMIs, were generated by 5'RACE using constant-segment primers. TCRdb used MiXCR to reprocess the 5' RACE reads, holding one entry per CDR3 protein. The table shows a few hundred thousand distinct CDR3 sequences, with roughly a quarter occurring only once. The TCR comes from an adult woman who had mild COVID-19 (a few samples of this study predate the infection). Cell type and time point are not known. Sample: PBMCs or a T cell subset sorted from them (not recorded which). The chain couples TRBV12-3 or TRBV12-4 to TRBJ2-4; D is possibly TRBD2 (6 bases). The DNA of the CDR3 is TGTGCCAGCAGTTGGGACTCTGGGAACATTCAGTACTTC. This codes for CASSWDSGNIQYF.